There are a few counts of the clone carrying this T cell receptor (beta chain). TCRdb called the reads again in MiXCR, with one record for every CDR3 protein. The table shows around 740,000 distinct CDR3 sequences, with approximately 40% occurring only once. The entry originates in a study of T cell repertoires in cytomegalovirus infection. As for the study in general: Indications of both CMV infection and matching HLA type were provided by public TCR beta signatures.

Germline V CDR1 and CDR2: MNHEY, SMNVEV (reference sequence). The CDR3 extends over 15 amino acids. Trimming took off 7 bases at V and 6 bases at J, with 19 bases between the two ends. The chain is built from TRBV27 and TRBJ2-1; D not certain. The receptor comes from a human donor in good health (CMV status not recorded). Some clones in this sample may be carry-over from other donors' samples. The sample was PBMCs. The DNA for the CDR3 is TGTGCCAGCAATCGAGATTCCACCCCATCCAATGAGCAGTTCTTC. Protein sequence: CASNRDSTPSNEQFF.